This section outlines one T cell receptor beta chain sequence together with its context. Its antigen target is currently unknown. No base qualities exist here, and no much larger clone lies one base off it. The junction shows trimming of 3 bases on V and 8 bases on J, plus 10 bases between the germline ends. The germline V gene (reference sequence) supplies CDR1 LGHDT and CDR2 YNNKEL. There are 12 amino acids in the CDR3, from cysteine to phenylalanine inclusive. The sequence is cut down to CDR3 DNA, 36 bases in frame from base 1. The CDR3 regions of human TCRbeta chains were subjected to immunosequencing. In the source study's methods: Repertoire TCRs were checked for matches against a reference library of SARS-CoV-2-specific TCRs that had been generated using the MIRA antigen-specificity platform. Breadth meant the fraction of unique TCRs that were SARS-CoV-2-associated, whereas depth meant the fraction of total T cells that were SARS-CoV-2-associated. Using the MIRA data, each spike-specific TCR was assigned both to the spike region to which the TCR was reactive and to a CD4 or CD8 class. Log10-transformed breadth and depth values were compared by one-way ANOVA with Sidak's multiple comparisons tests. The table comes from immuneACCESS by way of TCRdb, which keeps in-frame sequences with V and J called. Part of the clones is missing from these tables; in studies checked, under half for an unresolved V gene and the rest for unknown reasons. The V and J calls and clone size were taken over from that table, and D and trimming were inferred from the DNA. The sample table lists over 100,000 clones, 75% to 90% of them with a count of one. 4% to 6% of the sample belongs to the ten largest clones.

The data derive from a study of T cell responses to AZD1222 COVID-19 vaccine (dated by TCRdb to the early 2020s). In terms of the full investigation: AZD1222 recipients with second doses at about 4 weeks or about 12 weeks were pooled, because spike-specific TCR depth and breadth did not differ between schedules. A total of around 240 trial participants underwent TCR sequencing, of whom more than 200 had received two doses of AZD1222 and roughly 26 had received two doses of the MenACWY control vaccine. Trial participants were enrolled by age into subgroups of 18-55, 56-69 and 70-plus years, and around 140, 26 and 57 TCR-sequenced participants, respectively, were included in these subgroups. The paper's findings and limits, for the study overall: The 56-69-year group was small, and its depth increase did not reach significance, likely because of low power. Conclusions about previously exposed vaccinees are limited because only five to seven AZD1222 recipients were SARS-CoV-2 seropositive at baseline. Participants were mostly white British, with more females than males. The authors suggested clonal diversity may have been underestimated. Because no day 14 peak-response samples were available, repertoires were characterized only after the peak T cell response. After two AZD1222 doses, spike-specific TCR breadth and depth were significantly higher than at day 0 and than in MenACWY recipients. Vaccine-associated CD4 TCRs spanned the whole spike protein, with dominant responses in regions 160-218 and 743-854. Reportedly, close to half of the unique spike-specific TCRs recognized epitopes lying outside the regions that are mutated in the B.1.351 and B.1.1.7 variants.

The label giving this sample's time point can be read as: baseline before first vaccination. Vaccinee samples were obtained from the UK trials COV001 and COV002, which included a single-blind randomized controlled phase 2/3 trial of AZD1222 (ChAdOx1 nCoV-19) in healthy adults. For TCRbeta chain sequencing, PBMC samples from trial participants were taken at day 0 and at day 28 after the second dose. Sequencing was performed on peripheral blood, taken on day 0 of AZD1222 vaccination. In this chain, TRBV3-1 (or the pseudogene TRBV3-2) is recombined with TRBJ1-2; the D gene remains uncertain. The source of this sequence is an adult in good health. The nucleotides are TGTGCCAGCAGCCACGGTTCCGGGGGCTACACCTTC. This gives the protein CASSHGSGGYTF.